What follows are 22 T cell receptor beta chains derived from one specimen sequenced in a study of blood T cell repertoires in COVID-19. Libraries were prepared by immunoSEQ multiplex PCR; TCRdb keeps only in-frame clonotypes and omits some of them. The sample contains 15,000 to 20,000 clones, 78% of which appear only once. The material sequenced was peripheral blood. The receptors shown here come from a man aged 55 to 70 with active or convalescent COVID-19.

As DNA, the CDR3 is TGTGCCAGCAGTGAACATAGCAATCAGCCCCAGCATTTT. It specifies CASSEHSNQPQHF. V is TRBV2 and J is TRBJ1-5; D unresolved. The ends were cut back, 2 bases at V and 0 bases at J, with 2 bases in the middle. The CDR3 runs 13 residues. Germline values: CDR1 SNHLY, CDR2 FYNNEI.

The chain uses TRBV10-3 and TRBJ2-3; TRBD1 might be the D (5 bases). V lost 6 bases, J lost 3 bases, and 13 bases lay in between. The CDR3 extends over 14 amino acids. Germline-derived CDR1 and CDR2 are ENHRY and SYGVKD. In DNA form, the CDR3 reads TGTGCCATCAGCGCCAGGGCCGGGACAGATACGCAGTATTTT. It translates to CAISARAGTDTQYF.

The CDR3 here is CASSLKGLYEQYF. CDR3 nucleotide sequence: TGTGCCAGCAGTTTGAAGGGGCTATACGAGCAGTACTTC. V gene TRBV28 combines with J gene TRBJ2-7, with D possibly matching TRBD1 (5 bases). CDR1 and CDR2 (germline): MDHEN, SYDVKM. V lost 3 bases and J 4 bases, leaving 10 bases between the germline ends. The CDR3 consists of 13 residues. The variable domain in full, with the rest retrieved from reference TRBV28 and TRBJ2-7, is DVKVTQSSRYLVKRTGEKVFLECVQDMDHENMFWYRQDPGLGLRLIYFSYDVKMKEKGDIPEGYSVSREKKERFSLILESASTNQTSMYLCASSLKGLYEQYFGPGTRLTVT.

J is TRBJ2-7 and V is TRBV19; 7 bases fit TRBD1. Germline assignment: CDR1 LNHDA and CDR2 SQIVND (reference sequence). Trimming at V came to 7 bases and at J to 4 bases, leaving 10 bases not matched to a gene. The CDR3 is 14 amino acids. The CDR3: CASKPARGPYEQYF. CDR3 DNA sequence: TGTGCCAGTAAGCCCGCTAGGGGGCCATACGAGCAGTACTTC.

The V gene is TRBV6-4, the J gene TRBJ1-2, with D unresolved. V lost 8 bases to trimming and J lost 5 bases, with 21 bases between them. Germline CDR1 reads MRHNA; CDR2 reads SNTAGT. The CDR3 has 15 amino acids. The CDR3 protein is CASLGGTRGNYGYTF. The CDR3 DNA sequence: TGTGCCAGCCTCGGCGGAACTCGGGGAAATTATGGCTACACCTTC.

This chain uses TRBV18 with TRBJ2-7, with 10 bases lining up with TRBD2. Looked up from germline, CDR1 is KGHSH and CDR2 is LQKENI. The CDR3 loop spans 15 amino acids. V was pared by 3 bases and J by 2 bases, with 4 bases of the junction left unmatched. The CDR3 here is CASSPGLAGAYEQYF. CDR3 DNA sequence: TGTGCCAGCTCACCGGGCCTAGCGGGGGCCTACGAGCAGTACTTC.

The chain carries TRBV18 and TRBJ1-6; 8 bases line up with TRBD1. With V trimmed by 1 base and J by 11 bases, 22 bases remained unmatched. The V gene's germline CDR1 is KGHSH and CDR2 LQKENI. The CDR3 has 20 residues. DNA of the CDR3: TGTGCCAGCTCACCACAAGGGCCCCGACAGGGGATTGGGGCTAACCCACCCCTCCACTTT. This gives the protein CASSPQGPRQGIGANPPLHF. Full variable domain (rest looked up from reference TRBV18 and TRBJ1-6): NAGVMQNPRHLVRRRGQEARLRCSPMKGHSHVYWYRQLPEEGLKFMVYLQKENIIDESGMPKERFSAEFPKEGPSILRIQQVVRGDSAAYFCASSPQGPRQGIGANPPLHFGNGTRLTVT.

V usage is TRBV11-3 and J usage is TRBJ2-5, with 14 positions matching TRBD2. The CDR3 sequence is 17 residues long. CDR1 and CDR2 (germline): SGHNT, YENEEA. The V gene end was trimmed by 1 base and the J gene end by 7 bases; junction bases not matched to a gene: 8. CDR3 coding DNA: TGTGCCAGCAGCTTAGGCGCCGGGACTAGCGGGAGCGGGACCCAGTACTTC. It translates to CASSLGAGTSGSGTQYF.

In regard to this clone: One end of the junction is discordant with germline, which a read error may explain. The chain couples TRBV5-1 to TRBJ1-2; 7 bases map to TRBD1. This CDR3 is built from 12 residues. Germline V gene sequence: CDR1 SGHRS, CDR2 YFSETQ. The CDR3 sequence is CASSLEQGTPHF. The CDR3 nucleotides are TGCGCCAGCAGCTTGGAACAGGGGACCCCACACTTC.

J is TRBJ2-3 and V is TRBV28, with TRBD1 matching over 8 bases. V gave up 6 bases and J gave up 7 bases; unmatched junction bases: 9. This CDR3 has 14 amino acids. The germline V gene has CDR1 MDHEN and CDR2 SYDVKM. The CDR3 bases are TGTGCCAGCAGCTCCCCAGGGGGCGGTCATACGCAGTATTTT. This translates into CASSSPGGGHTQYF. Variable domain in full (rest from reference TRBV28 and TRBJ2-3): DVKVTQSSRYLVKRTGEKVFLECVQDMDHENMFWYRQDPGLGLRLIYFSYDVKMKEKGDIPEGYSVSREKKERFSLILESASTNQTSMYLCASSSPGGGHTQYFGPGTRLTVL.

The rearrangement uses TRBV20-1 and TRBJ2-1; D ambiguous. This CDR3 spans 11 amino acids. From germline, CDR1 is DFQATT and CDR2 SNEGSKA (reference sequence). The V and J ends lost 4 bases and 7 bases respectively, with 8 bases between them. CDR3 in DNA: TGCAGTGCTAACTTATTAAATGAGCAGTTCTTC. The encoded protein is CSANLLNEQFF.

This clone was observed once. The chain has TRBV5-1 and TRBJ1-2, with D perhaps matching TRBD1 (5 bases). CDR1 and CDR2 (germline): SGHRS, YFSETQ. Trimming took 4 bases from V and 4 from J, leaving 11 bases between them. The CDR3 is made up of 13 amino acids. CDR3 nucleotides: TGCGCCAGCAGCGCTGACAGCTCCTATGGCTACACCTTC. This gives the protein CASSADSSYGYTF.

V is TRBV5-6 and J is TRBJ1-3, with 9 bases lining up with TRBD1. Germline assignment: CDR1 SGHDT and CDR2 YYEEEE. The J segment lost 6 bases and the V segment lost 5 bases, leaving 6 bases of the junction unmatched. The CDR3 loop spans 14 amino acids. The CDR3 nucleotides read TGTGCCAGCAGAGCACAGGGGGCCGCAAACACCATATATTTT. It translates to CASRAQGAANTIYF. The full variable domain, with the rest looked up from reference TRBV5-6 and TRBJ1-3, is DAGVTQSPTHLIKTRGQQVTLRCSPKSGHDTVSWYQQALGQGPQFIFQYYEEEERQRGNFPDRFSGHQFPNYSSELNVNALLLGDSALYLCASRAQGAANTIYFGEGSWLTVV.

The V and J genes are TRBV10-1 and TRBJ2-3; 12 bases are a match to TRBD2. The V gene end was trimmed by 2 bases and the J gene end by 4 bases; junction bases not matched to a gene: 4. Germline CDR1 is WNHNN and CDR2 is SYGVQD (reference sequence). The CDR3 extends over 16 amino acids. The DNA for the CDR3 is TGCGCCAGCAGTGAGGCTAGCGGGGGGGCTGCAGATACGCAGTATTTT. It encodes CASSEASGGAADTQYF.

The rearrangement joins TRBV6-5 to TRBJ1-4, with 7 nucleotides matching TRBD1. Germline lookup yields CDR1 MNHEY and CDR2 SVGAGI. The CDR3 is 12 amino acids. As DNA, the CDR3 is TGTGCAGGGGGCGTGCCGAAGGAAAAACTGTTTTTT. This gives the protein CAGGVPKEKLFF.

The chain links TRBV30 to TRBJ1-4; D may be TRBD1 (5 bases). The CDR3 runs to 16 residues. In germline, CDR1 is GTSNPN, CDR2 SVGIG (reference sequence). V was clipped by 2 bases and J by 2 bases, with 15 bases between them. CDR3 nucleotide sequence: TGTGCCTGGAGTCTTGGCGGGGGACGGACTAATGAAAAACTGTTTTTT. As protein: CAWSLGGGRTNEKLFF. Together with reference TRBV30 and TRBJ1-4, the CDR3 gives the full variable domain: SQTIHQWPATLVQPVGSPLSLECTVEGTSNPNLYWYRQAAGRGLQLLFYSVGIGQISSEVPQNLSASRPQDRQFILSSKKLLLSDSGFYLCAWSLGGGRTNEKLFFGSGTQLSVL.

This clone was detected only a few times. The V call is TRBV11-2, the J call TRBJ2-5; 10 bases fit TRBD2. Germline V gives CDR1 SGHAT, CDR2 FQNNGV. This CDR3 is built from 16 residues. V dropped 3 bases and J dropped 5; count of bases not matched to a gene: 9. CDR3 amino acids: CASSFSSGRARETQYF. DNA of the CDR3: TGTGCCAGCAGCTTCTCTAGCGGGAGAGCCAGGGAGACCCAGTACTTC.

The rearrangement uses TRBV7-9 and TRBJ1-2, with D unclear. This CDR3 has 13 amino acids. The germline V gene encodes CDR1 SEHNR and CDR2 FQNEAQ (reference sequence). Trimming removed 5 bases from V and 2 bases from J, with 9 bases in between. The CDR3 DNA follows: TGTGCCAGCAGCCTCCGTTCCAACTATGGCTACACCTTC. This sequence encodes CASSLRSNYGYTF.

The CDR3 here is CASSELGREQYF. Here the CDR3 DNA reads TGTGCCAGCAGTGAGCTAGGCCGCGAGCAGTACTTC. The chain employs TRBV6-1 and TRBJ2-7, with no clear D. Between the trimmed V and J ends, which lost 3 bases and 6 bases, there was a span of 9 bases. The germline CDR1 and CDR2 sequences are MNHNS and SASEGT. The CDR3 runs to 12 residues.

This clone occurred once. The rearrangement uses TRBV25-1 and TRBJ2-5, with TRBD2 as a possible D gene (6 bases). Trimming left V 2 bases short and J 3 bases short, with 16 bases between. CDR1 and CDR2 from the germline V gene are MGHDK and SYGVNS. The CDR3 extends over 16 amino acids. The CDR3 DNA sequence: TGTGCCAGCAGTGAAGCTTTAGGAGGGGTGGAAGAGACCCAGTACTTC. Translating gives CASSEALGGVEETQYF.

The chain carries TRBV5-6 and TRBJ2-3; TRBD2 matches 10 bases. With 1 base clipped from V and 1 base from J, the junction kept 0 bases outside the gene matches. This CDR3 has 15 residues. In germline, CDR1 is SGHDT, CDR2 YYEEEE. CDR3 bases: TGTGCCAGCAGCTTGCTAGCGGGGGGCACAGATACGCAGTATTTT. It yields the protein CASSLLAGGTDTQYF. The full variable domain, rest sourced from reference TRBV5-6 and TRBJ2-3, is DAGVTQSPTHLIKTRGQQVTLRCSPKSGHDTVSWYQQALGQGPQFIFQYYEEEERQRGNFPDRFSGHQFPNYSSELNVNALLLGDSALYLCASSLLAGGTDTQYFGPGTRLTVL.

This chain links TRBV30 with TRBJ2-1, with 7 bases that match TRBD2. The CDR3 length is 14 residues. Germline V CDR1 and CDR2: GTSNPN, SVGIG (reference sequence). V dropped 4 bases and J dropped 6; count of bases not matched to a gene: 9. CDR3 in DNA: TGTGCCTGGAAAAGGCGGGAGACCAGCAATGAGCAGTTCTTC. This encodes CAWKRRETSNEQFF.